The 16 T cell receptor beta chains below come from one sample, sequenced in a study of T cell changes during pregnancy in multiple sclerosis (dated by TCRdb to the late 2010s). The library came from the immunoSEQ multiplex PCR assay. Held by TCRdb, this immuneACCESS table contains in-frame sequences only and omits some clones. Under half of the omission traces to an unresolved V gene where checked; the cause of the rest is unknown. For this sample the table gives approximately 84,000 clones, of which 94% were detected only once. The ten largest clones represent roughly 0.93% of the sample. Sequencing was performed on peripheral blood, taken in the second trimester of pregnancy. These receptors were taken from a female donor in good health, enrolled as a control in a pregnancy study.

This chain links TRBV2 with TRBJ2-7; D remains unclear. The CDR3 contains 13 residues. V lost 6 bases and J lost 3, with 12 bases in between. Germline lookup yields CDR1 SNHLY and CDR2 FYNNEI. The CDR3 DNA follows: TGTGCCAGCAGGAGGTCAACCATCTACGAGCAGTACTTC. Its protein product is CASRRSTIYEQYF. The variable domain in full, with the rest retrieved from reference TRBV2 and TRBJ2-7, is EPEVTQTPSHQVTQMGQEVILRCVPISNHLYFYWYRQILGQKVEFLVSFYNNEISEKSEIFDDQFSVERPDGSNFTLKIRSTKLEDSAMYFCASRRSTIYEQYFGPGTRLTVT.

This clone was seen just once. The genes are TRBV5-6 and TRBJ2-1; 12 bases map to TRBD1. The J segment lost 2 bases and the V segment lost 0 bases, leaving 6 bases of the junction unmatched. Germline lookup yields CDR1 SGHDT and CDR2 YYEEEE. The CDR3 runs to 18 residues. The DNA for the CDR3 is TGTGCCAGCAGCTTGGCCTTGGGGACAGGGGGCCCCTACAATGAGCAGTTCTTC. This codes for CASSLALGTGGPYNEQFF.

This clone showed up just once. The gene calls are TRBV6-5 and TRBJ2-7; TRBD2 aligns across 8 bases. Germline loops: CDR1 MNHEY, CDR2 SVGAGI. J was trimmed by 2 bases and V by 6 bases; bases with no gene match: 9. This CDR3 spans 15 amino acids. The CDR3 DNA reads as TGTGCCAGCAGCTTGGGACTAGTAGGGGCCTACGAGCAGTACTTC. Translation gives CASSLGLVGAYEQYF.

The rearrangement uses TRBV4-1 and TRBJ2-7; D may be TRBD2 (5 bases). V lost 1 base to trimming and J lost 3 bases, with 10 bases between them. Germline CDR1 and CDR2: MGHRA and YSYEKL. CDR3 length equals 14 residues. CDR3 nucleotides: TGCGCCAGCAGCCAAGTAGGAGAGGGCTACGAGCAGTACTTC. Translating it yields CASSQVGEGYEQYF.

This clone was detected a few times. The chain couples TRBV19 to TRBJ2-5; TRBD2 aligns across 9 bases. In germline, CDR1 is LNHDA, CDR2 SQIVND (reference sequence). The V segment lost 3 bases and the J segment 5 bases; nucleotides outside the gene matches: 7. The CDR3 contains 15 residues. CDR3 nucleotide sequence: TGTGCCAGTAGTATTGGGGCGGGAGGGAGCGAGACCCAGTACTTC. It codes for CASSIGAGGSETQYF.

DNA for the CDR3: TGTGCCAGCATGGCACTAGTTAGTAATGAGCAGTTCTTC. Amino acid sequence: CASMALVSNEQFF. The V and J genes are TRBV2 and TRBJ2-1, with D maybe TRBD2 (5 bases). The CDR3 sequence is 13 residues long. The V end lost 7 bases, the J end lost 7 bases, and 14 bases lay between the germline ends. Germline CDR1 and CDR2: SNHLY and FYNNEI.

This rearrangement joins TRBV29-1 to TRBJ2-1, with 8 bases lining up with TRBD2. The J segment lost 8 bases and the V segment lost 8 bases, leaving 5 bases of the junction unmatched. CDR1 and CDR2 from the germline V gene are SQVTM and ANQGSEA. The CDR3 runs to 11 residues. The CDR3 nucleotides are TGCAGCCTTACCGGGGGGGATGAGCAGTTCTTC. Its translation: CSLTGGDEQFF.

The CDR3 is CASSLGDRAGETQYF. CDR3 nucleotides: TGTGCCAGCAGCTTAGGGGACAGGGCTGGGGAGACCCAGTACTTC. The V call is TRBV7-9, the J call TRBJ2-5, with 9 bases that match TRBD1. Germline V gene data show CDR1 as SEHNR and CDR2 as FQNEAQ (reference sequence). This CDR3 spans 15 amino acids. V trimming: 1 base; J trimming: 5 bases; junction bases outside the gene matches: 5.

A single count supports this clone. CDR3 amino acids: CASSQARLVPGELFF. CDR3 coding DNA: TGTGCCAGCAGCCAAGCCCGACTAGTACCCGGGGAGCTGTTTTTT. The chain carries TRBV4-2 and TRBJ2-2; tentatively, D is TRBD2 (6 bases). The CDR3 contains 15 residues. The V gene lost 1 base and the J gene lost 6 bases, with 12 bases spanning the gap. CDR1 is LGHNA and CDR2 is YNFKEQ in the germline V gene.

The chain is built from TRBV5-4 and TRBJ2-1; TRBD2 matches at 7 bases. The CDR3 spans 15 residues. Unmatched junction bases numbered 15, after V lost 5 bases and J lost 10 bases. Per the germline V gene, CDR1 is SGHNT and CDR2 is YYREEE (reference sequence). CDR3 amino acids: CASRLSGTSLKEQFF. The CDR3 nucleotides are TGTGCCAGCAGATTGAGCGGGACCTCCCTGAAGGAGCAGTTCTTC. Filled out from reference TRBV5-4 and TRBJ2-1, the complete variable domain reads ETGVTQSPTHLIKTRGQQVTLRCSSQSGHNTVSWYQQALGQGPQFIFQYYREEENGRGNFPPRFSGLQFPNYSSELNVNALELDDSALYLCASRLSGTSLKEQFFGPGTRLTVL.

V usage is TRBV7-2 and J usage is TRBJ1-4, with a weak D call TRBD1 (6 bases). The CDR3 is 15 residues long. Germline V lookup: CDR1 SGHTA, CDR2 FQGNSA. Deletions cut 1 base from V and 8 bases from J, with 14 bases between. In nucleotides, the CDR3 is TGTGCCAGCAGCTTAGGGGTAGGGGGAAGAGAAAAACTGTTTTTT. Protein sequence: CASSLGVGGREKLFF. Using reference TRBV7-2 and TRBJ1-4 for the parts outside the CDR3, the full variable domain is GAGVSQSPSNKVTEKGKDVELRCDPISGHTALYWYRQSLGQGLEFLIYFQGNSAPDKSGLPSDRFSAERTGGSVSTLTIQRTQQEDSAVYLCASSLGVGGREKLFFGSGTQLSVL.

This chain uses TRBV19 with TRBJ2-2, with 7 positions matching TRBD2. Germline loops: CDR1 LNHDA, CDR2 SQIVND (reference sequence). This CDR3 is built from 15 residues. V was clipped by 5 bases and J by 2 bases; unmatched bases: 5. The chain's CDR3 is CASSLAGKNTGELFF. CDR3 bases: TGTGCCAGTAGTTTAGCGGGTAAAAACACCGGGGAGCTGTTTTTT. Drawing the rest from reference TRBV19 and TRBJ2-2, the complete variable domain is DGGITQSPKYLFRKEGQNVTLSCEQNLNHDAMYWYRQDPGQGLRLIYYSQIVNDFQKGDIAEGYSVSREKKESFPLTVTSAQKNPTAFYLCASSLAGKNTGELFFGEGSRLTVL.

The chain links TRBV7-9 to TRBJ2-7; a weak D match, TRBD1 (6 bases). Trimming removed 5 bases from V and 4 bases from J, with 12 bases in between. This CDR3 is built from 13 residues. Germline CDR1 and CDR2: SEHNR and FQNEAQ (reference sequence). CDR3 loop: CASSRDMGYEQYF. The CDR3 DNA reads as TGTGCCAGCAGCCGGGACATGGGGTACGAGCAGTACTTC.

V gene TRBV7-9 combines with J gene TRBJ2-7, with a tentative D call TRBD1 (6 bases). The CDR3 extends over 14 amino acids. Looked up from germline, CDR1 is SEHNR and CDR2 is FQNEAQ (reference sequence). V lost 8 bases and J lost 1, with 15 bases in between. CDR3 DNA: TGTGCCAGCGGCAGTAGTAGGGGGTCCTACGAGCAGTACTTC. Encoded protein: CASGSSRGSYEQYF.

The rearrangement links TRBV27 to TRBJ2-7, with 10 bases lining up with TRBD1. The CDR3 extends over 14 amino acids. V dropped 4 bases and J dropped 3; count of bases not matched to a gene: 3. Germline assignment: CDR1 MNHEY and CDR2 SMNVEV (reference sequence). The CDR3 DNA sequence: TGTGCCAGCAGTTCCCGGACAGGGGGCTACGAGCAGTACTTC. Amino acids: CASSSRTGGYEQYF.

CDR3 in amino acids: CASSSGGYNEQFF. The CDR3 coding sequence is TGTGCCAGCAGTTCCGGCGGGTACAATGAGCAGTTCTTC. This chain uses TRBV11-3 with TRBJ2-1; D perhaps matches TRBD2 (5 bases). V lost 6 bases, J lost 4 bases, and 10 bases lay in between. Germline V gene lookup returns CDR1 SGHNT and CDR2 YENEEA. CDR3 length: 13 amino acids.